These 13 T cell receptor beta chains were sequenced from one sample in a study of T cells of healthy individuals (dated by TCRdb to 2016 to 2019). To prepare the library, 5' RACE was applied. Sequencing used an Illumina MiSeq. TCRdb trimmed public reads at Q25 via fastp, called clones via MiXCR and kept in-frame beta chains. When rows share a CDR3 protein, they turn into one entry using the most common DNA and genes. For this sample there are about 57,000 distinct CDR3 sequences; 16% appear just once. Clones ranked in the top ten supply approximately 4.8% of the sample. All receptors come from a human donor in good health.

This chain links TRBV4-3 with TRBJ1-4, with D unclear. The V gene lost 1 base and the J gene lost 8 bases, with 8 bases spanning the gap. Germline V gene data show CDR1 as LGHNA and CDR2 as YSLEER. The CDR3 length is 13 residues. The CDR3 sequence: CASSQGVAEKLFF. CDR3 sequence (DNA): TGCGCCAGCAGCCAAGGGGTAGCCGAAAAACTGTTTTTT.

This clonotype was picked up many times. The V gene is TRBV9, the J gene TRBJ2-7; D is perhaps TRBD2 (6 bases). V was trimmed by 4 bases and J by 2 bases, leaving 13 bases between them. The CDR3 loop spans 14 amino acids. The germline CDR1 and CDR2 sequences are SGDLS and YYNGEE. CDR3 region: CASSPRDWPYEQYF. In DNA, the CDR3 is TGTGCCAGCAGCCCCCGGGACTGGCCCTACGAGCAGTACTTC. The variable domain in full, with the rest retrieved from reference TRBV9 and TRBJ2-7, is DSGVTQTPKHLITATGQRVTLRCSPRSGDLSVYWYQQSLDQGLQFLIQYYNGEERAKGNILERFSAQQFPDLHSELNLSSLELGDSALYFCASSPRDWPYEQYFGPGTRLTVT.

In its sample, this clonotype was seen a few times. The V call is TRBV29-1, the J call TRBJ2-3; 8 bases match TRBD1. The J segment lost 3 bases and the V segment lost 6 bases, leaving 11 bases of the junction unmatched. Germline lookup yields CDR1 SQVTM and CDR2 ANQGSEA. The CDR3 is 15 residues long. CDR3 protein: CSVNAGTGGTDTQYF. The CDR3 DNA sequence: TGCAGCGTGAACGCCGGGACAGGCGGAACAGATACGCAGTATTTT.

This clonotype was counted ten times or more. This chain links TRBV6-6 with TRBJ2-7, with TRBD1 as a possible D gene (5 bases). CDR3 length: 13 amino acids. Germline V gene sequence: CDR1 MNHNY, CDR2 SVGAGI (reference sequence). V dropped 7 bases and J dropped 3 bases, with 13 bases sitting between them. The CDR3 protein is CASKAGRYYEQYF. CDR3 nucleotides: TGTGCCAGCAAGGCAGGGCGGTACTACGAGCAGTACTTC.

Regarding this clonotype: Since a much larger clone is just one base distant, this may be a read error. The V gene is TRBV5-1, the J gene TRBJ2-1, with D perhaps TRBD2 (6 bases). Looked up from germline, CDR1 is SGHRS and CDR2 is YFSETQ. Between the trimmed V and J ends, which lost 0 bases and 1 base, there was a span of 17 bases. The CDR3 has 18 residues. CDR3 in amino acids: CASSLAPVADGSYNEQFF. CDR3 coding DNA: TGCGCCAGCAGCTTGGCCCCTGTAGCGGATGGGTCCTACAATGAGCAGTTCTTC.

This clonotype showed up many times. The rearrangement links TRBV6-2 or TRBV6-3 to TRBJ2-6; D not certain. Trimming left V 5 bases short and J 0 bases short, with 8 bases between. The CDR3 extends over 15 amino acids. Germline V gene lookup returns CDR1 MNHEY and CDR2 SVGEGT. The CDR3: CASSAADSGANVLTF. The CDR3, as DNA: TGTGCCAGCAGTGCAGCCGACTCTGGGGCCAACGTCCTGACTTTC.

The sample holds a few counts of this clonotype. The rearrangement uses TRBV5-6 and TRBJ2-2, with 7 bases identical to TRBD1. V was pared by 2 bases and J by 0 bases, with 4 bases of the junction left unmatched. Germline CDR1 SGHDT, CDR2 YYEEEE. CDR3 length: 16 amino acids. The chain's CDR3 is CASSFRDRANTGELFF. CDR3 coding DNA: TGTGCCAGCAGCTTCCGGGACAGAGCGAACACCGGGGAGCTGTTTTTT.

This clonotype was counted only a few times. V is TRBV5-1 and J is TRBJ2-1, with 7 bases that match TRBD1. Looked up from germline, CDR1 is SGHRS and CDR2 is YFSETQ. The CDR3 runs 16 residues. With V trimmed by 0 bases and J by 2 bases, 5 bases remained unmatched. The CDR3 spells CASSLAWQGAYNEQFF. In DNA form, the CDR3 reads TGCGCCAGCAGCTTGGCCTGGCAGGGGGCCTACAATGAGCAGTTCTTC.

This clonotype was observed many times. V and J are TRBV12-5 and TRBJ1-5, with 7 bases aligning to TRBD1. The CDR3 extends over 19 amino acids. CDR1 and CDR2 from the germline V gene are LGHNT and FRNRAP. Unmatched junction bases numbered 18, after V lost 3 bases and J lost 4 bases. The CDR3 DNA sequence: TGTGCTAGTGGTTTCAGTGCCCCTACTTTCCGGGACAGAAATCAGCCCCAGCATTTT. It yields the protein CASGFSAPTFRDRNQPQHF.

The CDR3 DNA reads TGTGCCATCAGTGAGTTGGGACAGGGCCTCCAAGAGACCCAGTACTTC. Amino acids: CAISELGQGLQETQYF. The V call is TRBV10-3, the J call TRBJ2-5, with 9 bases fitting TRBD1. The CDR3 runs 16 residues. V gave up 1 base and J gave up 1 base; unmatched junction bases: 4. Per the germline V gene, CDR1 is ENHRY and CDR2 is SYGVKD.

The chain employs TRBV9 and TRBJ2-1; maybe TRBD2 (6 bases). V lost 3 bases and J lost 4, with 11 bases in between. The CDR3 totals 14 residues. CDR1 and CDR2 (germline): SGDLS, YYNGEE. For the CDR3, the DNA is TGTGCCAGCAGCGCGTCGCGGGGTTACAATGAGCAGTTCTTC. Its protein product is CASSASRGYNEQFF.

In its sample, this clonotype was seen a few times. The CDR3 spells CASSQAKTGATDTQYF. CDR3 nucleotide sequence: TGTGCCAGCAGCCAAGCTAAAACAGGGGCCACAGATACGCAGTATTTT. The chain joins TRBV14 to TRBJ2-3; the match to TRBD1 covers 7 bases. This CDR3 spans 16 amino acids. CDR1 is SGHDN and CDR2 is FVKESK in the germline V gene. Trimming removed 1 base from V and 2 bases from J; junction bases left unmatched: 6.

In this sample, this clonotype turned up many times. CDR3 nucleotide sequence: TGTGCCAGCAGCCCGGTTGACTCCTACGAGCAGTACTTC. It is translated as CASSPVDSYEQYF. The chain carries TRBV5-6 and TRBJ2-7; D is unclear. V dropped 4 bases and J dropped 0 bases, with 8 bases sitting between them. CDR3 length: 13 residues. In germline, CDR1 is SGHDT, CDR2 YYEEEE.